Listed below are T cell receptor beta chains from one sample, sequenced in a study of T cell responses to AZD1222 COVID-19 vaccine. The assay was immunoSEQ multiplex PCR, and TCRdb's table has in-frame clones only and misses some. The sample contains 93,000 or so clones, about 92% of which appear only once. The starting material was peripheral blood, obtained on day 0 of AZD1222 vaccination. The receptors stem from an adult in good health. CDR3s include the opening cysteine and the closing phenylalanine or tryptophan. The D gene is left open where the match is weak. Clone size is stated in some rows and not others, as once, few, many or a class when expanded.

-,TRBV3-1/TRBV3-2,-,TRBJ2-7,TGTGCCAGCAGCCAAGAACCCTACGAGCAGTACTTC,CASSQEPYEQYF
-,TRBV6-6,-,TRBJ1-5,TGTGCCACTCGTTCAACGGGTGGCGGACAGCCCCAGCATTTT,CATRSTGGGQPQHF
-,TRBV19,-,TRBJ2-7,TGTGCCAGTAGCTACCTAGGGAACTACGAGCAGTACTTC,CASSYLGNYEQYF
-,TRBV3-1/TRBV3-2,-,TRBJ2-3,TGTGCCAGCAGCCAATTCAGTGTTGGCACAGATACGCAGTATTTT,CASSQFSVGTDTQYF
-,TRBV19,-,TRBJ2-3,TGTGCCAGTAGCCCCCAGGGCACAGATACGCAGTATTTT,CASSPQGTDTQYF
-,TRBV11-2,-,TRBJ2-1,TGTGCCAGCAGCTTAGTAGCGGCCTCCTACAATGAGCAGTTCTTC,CASSLVAASYNEQFF
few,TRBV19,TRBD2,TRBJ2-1,TGTGCCAGTGGACGCGGGGGTAGCAATGAGCAGTTCTTC,CASGRGGSNEQFF
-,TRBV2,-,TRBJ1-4,TGTGCCAGCAGTGACGGCCGGAACAGGCGTAATGAAAAACTGTTTTTT,CASSDGRNRRNEKLFF
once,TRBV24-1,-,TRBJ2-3,TGTGCCTCCGGACAGACTCCGAGCACAGATACGCAGTATTTT,CASGQTPSTDTQYF
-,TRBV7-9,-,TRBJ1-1,TGTGCCAGCAGCCCTAGCGGGGTTACTGAAGCTTTCTTT,CASSPSGVTEAFF
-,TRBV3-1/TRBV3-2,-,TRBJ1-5,TGTGCCAGCAGCGGGGGGCGTCACGATGGGCCCCAGCATTTT,CASSGGRHDGPQHF
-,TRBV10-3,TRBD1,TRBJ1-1,TGTGCCATCAGTGATAACAGGGGGCAGGCTGAAGCTTTCTTT,CAISDNRGQAEAFF
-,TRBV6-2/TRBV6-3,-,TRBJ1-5,TGTGCCAGCAGCTTAAATCAGCCCCAGCATTTT,CASSLNQPQHF
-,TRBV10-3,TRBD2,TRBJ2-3,TGTGCCATCAGTGGACTAGCGGGGAGCACAGATACGCAGTATTTT,CAISGLAGSTDTQYF
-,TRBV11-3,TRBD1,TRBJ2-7,TGTGCCAGCAGATCGGACAGGCTTTACGAGCAGTACTTC,CASRSDRLYEQYF